One and the same sample provided the 8 T cell receptor beta chains below, sequenced in a study of CD8 T cells in Susac syndrome. The RNA, 0.5 to 1 ug, was put through reverse transcription using random hexamers. Each CDR3 protein is one row after TCRdb ran MiXCR on the immunoSEQ multiplex PCR reads. The sample includes approximately 280,000 distinct CDR3 sequences, approximately 81% of them seen just once. Sample: CD8+ T cells from PBMCs. The receptors were gathered from a human donor with multiple sclerosis.

The V call is TRBV29-1, the J call TRBJ2-1, with TRBD2 matching 10 bases. This CDR3 comprises 15 residues. Trimming cost V 3 bases and J 6 bases; bases outside gene matches: 8. CDR1 and CDR2 from the germline V gene are SQVTM and ANQGSEA. The CDR3 region has the DNA TGCAGCGTTGAGTTCAGCGGGAGGGCCGGCAATGAGCAGTTCTTC. Translation gives CSVEFSGRAGNEQFF.

The rearrangement links TRBV30 to TRBJ1-6, with 10 bases lining up with TRBD1. The germline V gene has CDR1 GTSNPN and CDR2 SVGIG (reference sequence). V shed 1 base, J shed 7 bases, and the junction held 4 bases outside the gene matches. The CDR3 totals 15 residues. CDR3 in DNA: TGTGCCTGGAGTGACGGACAGGGGGTGAATTCACCCCTCCACTTT. It codes for CAWSDGQGVNSPLHF.

This chain uses TRBV15 with TRBJ2-4; 11 nucleotides align to TRBD1. V trimming: 5 bases; J trimming: 7 bases; junction bases outside the gene matches: 10. Germline V gene data show CDR1 as LNHNV and CDR2 as YYDKDF (reference sequence). The CDR3 is 16 amino acids. DNA of the CDR3: TGTGCCACCAGCGAGGTGACCGGGACAGGGGGGAACATTCAGTACTTC. Encoded protein: CATSEVTGTGGNIQYF.

The V and J genes are TRBV27 and TRBJ1-5, with a tentative D call TRBD1 (6 bases). The germline V gene encodes CDR1 MNHEY and CDR2 SMNVEV (reference sequence). The CDR3 consists of 13 residues. The V and J ends lost 2 bases and 6 bases respectively, with 8 bases between them. The CDR3 reads CASSLQGSQPQHF. The CDR3 coding sequence is TGTGCCAGCAGTTTACAGGGGTCTCAGCCCCAGCATTTT.

The rearrangement links TRBV28 to TRBJ2-5; perhaps TRBD1 as D (6 bases). Trimming shortened V by 4 bases and J by 4 bases, and 13 bases separated the two germline ends. The CDR3 has 14 residues. Germline loops: CDR1 MDHEN, CDR2 SYDVKM. CDR3 amino acids: CASSSPWGLETQYF. CDR3 in DNA: TGTGCCAGCAGTTCCCCATGGGGGCTAGAGACCCAGTACTTC.

The chain has TRBV27 and TRBJ2-5, with 11 nucleotides matching TRBD1. The germline V gene encodes CDR1 MNHEY and CDR2 SMNVEV (reference sequence). The CDR3 extends over 16 amino acids. The V and J ends lost 5 bases and 4 bases, in that order; junction bases with no gene match: 9. The CDR3 bases are TGTGCCAGCAGTCCGGACAGGGGGCGATCCCGAGAGACCCAGTACTTC. Translated: CASSPDRGRSRETQYF.

J is TRBJ2-6 and V is TRBV28; D gene uncertain. V was shortened by 4 bases and J by 1 base, with 8 bases between the two germline ends. The CDR3 extends over 15 amino acids. Per the germline V gene, CDR1 is MDHEN and CDR2 is SYDVKM. CDR3 sequence (DNA): TGTGCCAGCAGTTCACCCGAATCTGGGGCCAACGTCCTGACTTTC. Translated: CASSSPESGANVLTF.

The CDR3: CASSSGAYSNQPQHF. DNA for the CDR3: TGTGCCAGCAGTTCGGGGGCTTATAGCAATCAGCCCCAGCATTTT. The chain recombines TRBV27 with TRBJ1-5, with D possibly matching TRBD1 (6 bases). CDR1 and CDR2 (germline): MNHEY, SMNVEV (reference sequence). The germline V and J ends were trimmed by 4 bases and 0 bases, with 10 bases remaining between them. The CDR3 sequence is 15 residues long.